This paragraph covers one T cell receptor beta chain sequence. Its antigen remains unidentified. This sample is drawn from a study of early T cells in non-severe SARS-CoV-2 infection. The CDR3 covers 13 residues. Germline values: CDR1 DFQATT, CDR2 SNEGSKA (reference sequence). The study, taken as a whole, reports: Matching results from VDJdb favored anti-spike CD8 responses, leaving private and CD4 specificities undetected.

MiXCR, applied by TCRdb to the 5' RACE reads, yields one record per CDR3 protein. Of 95,000 to 150,000 distinct CDR3 sequences in the sample, about 15% were seen once. This chain joins TRBV20-1 and TRBJ2-1, with a possible D match to TRBD1 (6 bases). This clonotype was sampled from an adult who was a healthcare worker with PCR-confirmed SARS-CoV-2 infection or an uninfected control (not recorded which). Sample: whole blood. Written as DNA, the CDR3 is TGCAGCACAAGGGGGTACTCCTACAATGAGCAGTTCTTC. It translates to CSTRGYSYNEQFF.